This T cell receptor (beta chain) emerged from a study of shared clonotypes between healthy human individuals. Overall study results and limits: The naive CD4 repertoires of several donors were compared, and approximately 5% of clonotypes were shared. Estimated clonotype richness was generally higher in naive than memory subsets.

This clone was seen only once. The antigen is undetermined. Here immunoSEQ multiplex PCR was the method, and the copy in TCRdb shows in-frame clones only, minus some. This sample has about 2 million clones, with about 94% found just once. The V gene end was trimmed by 6 bases and the J gene end by 2 bases; junction bases not matched to a gene: 5. The CDR3 length is 14 residues. Per germline, CDR1 PRHDT and CDR2 FYEKMQ (reference sequence). CD45RO-negative, CCR7-selected cells formed the naive CD8 fraction, which excluded terminally differentiated effector memory CD45RA+ cells. The chain has TRBV13 and TRBJ2-5, with 8 bases fitting TRBD1. Source material: naive CD8+ T cells sorted from blood. The TCR comes from a young man in good health. The DNA of the CDR3 is TGTGCCAGCAGGGTAGGGACAGGACAAGAGACCCAGTACTTC. Protein sequence: CASRVGTGQETQYF.